The source of this T cell receptor (beta chain) is a study of T cell repertoires in cytomegalovirus infection (dated by TCRdb to the late 2010s). With respect to the entire study: Donor HLA type was relevant to the analysis, because carriage of CMV infection together with the matching HLA type was indicated by public TCR beta signatures. Findings and caveats that apply to the study as a whole: In the ex vivo response, HLA-C-restricted CMV-specific TCR beta clonotypes were dominant, and in two of eight donors the single most frequent clonotype came from this HLA-C-restricted group. Cumulative frequency of public TCR beta family members discriminated carriers of CMV infection plus the relevant HLA type in this cohort and an independent approximately 360-donor cohort.

This clonotype was seen a handful of times. Its antigen remains undetermined. No clone much larger than this one lies a single base away; base qualities are absent. Sequencing used an Illumina HiSeq 1500. The raw public reads went through TCRdb reprocessing: fastp at Q25, MiXCR clone calling, in-frame beta chains kept. Rows matching on CDR3 protein sequence are summarized as one entry with the most common DNA and genes. Counted in this sample were roughly 110,000 distinct CDR3 sequences; around a tenth of them appeared once. Approximately 33% of the sample is held by the ten biggest clonotypes. The CDR3, cysteine through phenylalanine, is 12 amino acids long. The DNA shown is the 36-base CDR3, in frame from base 1. The germline V gene (reference sequence) yields MNHEY for CDR1 and SMNVEV for CDR2. Germline trimming amounts to 8 bases on V and 8 bases on J, with 6 as the count of junction bases outside the gene matches.

The sample comprised PBMCs, sequenced either directly or after in vitro stimulation (not recorded which). The chain is made from TRBV27 and TRBJ1-2, with 9 central nucleotides matching TRBD1. The sequence was collected from a human donor in good health (CMV status not recorded). Some clones in this sample may be carry-over from other donors' samples. The nucleotide sequence is given as TGTGCCAGCTCTACAGGGGGCAGGGGCTACACCTTC. The translation is CASSTGGRGYTF.